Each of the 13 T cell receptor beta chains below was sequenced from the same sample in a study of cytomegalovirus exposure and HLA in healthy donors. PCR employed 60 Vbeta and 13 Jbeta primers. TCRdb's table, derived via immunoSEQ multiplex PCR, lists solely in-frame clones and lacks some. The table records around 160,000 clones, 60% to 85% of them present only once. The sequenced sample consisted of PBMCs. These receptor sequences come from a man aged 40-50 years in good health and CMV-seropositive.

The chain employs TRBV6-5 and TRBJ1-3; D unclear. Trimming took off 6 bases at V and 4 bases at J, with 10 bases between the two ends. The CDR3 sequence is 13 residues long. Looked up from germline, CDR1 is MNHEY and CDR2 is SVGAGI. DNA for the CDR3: TGTGCCAGCAGCCCGCCGGGAGGAAACACCATATATTTT. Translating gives CASSPPGGNTIYF.

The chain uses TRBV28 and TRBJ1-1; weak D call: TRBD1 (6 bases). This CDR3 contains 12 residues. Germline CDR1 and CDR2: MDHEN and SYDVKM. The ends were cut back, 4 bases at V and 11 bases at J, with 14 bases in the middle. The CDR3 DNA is TGTGCCAGCAGTTCCCAAGGGGGATGGGCTTTCTTT. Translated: CASSSQGGWAFF. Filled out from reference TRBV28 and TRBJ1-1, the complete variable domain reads DVKVTQSSRYLVKRTGEKVFLECVQDMDHENMFWYRQDPGLGLRLIYFSYDVKMKEKGDIPEGYSVSREKKERFSLILESASTNQTSMYLCASSSQGGWAFFGQGTRLTVV.

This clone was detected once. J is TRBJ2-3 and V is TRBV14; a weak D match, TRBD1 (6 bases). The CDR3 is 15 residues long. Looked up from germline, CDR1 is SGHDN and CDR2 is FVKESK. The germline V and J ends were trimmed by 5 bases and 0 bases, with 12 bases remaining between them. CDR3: CASSDRGYSTDTQYF. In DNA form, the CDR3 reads TGTGCCAGCAGCGATAGGGGGTACAGCACAGATACGCAGTATTTT. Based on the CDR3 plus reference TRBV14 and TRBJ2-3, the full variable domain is EAGVTQFPSHSVIEKGQTVTLRCDPISGHDNLYWYRRVMGKEIKFLLHFVKESKQDESGMPNNRFLAERTGGTYSTLKVQPAELEDSGVYFCASSDRGYSTDTQYFGPGTRLTVL.

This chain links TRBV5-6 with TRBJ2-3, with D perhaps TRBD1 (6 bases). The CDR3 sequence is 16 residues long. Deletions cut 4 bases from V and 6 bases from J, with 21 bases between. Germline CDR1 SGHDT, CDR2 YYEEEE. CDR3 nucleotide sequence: TGTGCCAGCAGCCCTCCGGGACACCAACTTTTGGATACGCAGTATTTT. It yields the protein CASSPPGHQLLDTQYF.

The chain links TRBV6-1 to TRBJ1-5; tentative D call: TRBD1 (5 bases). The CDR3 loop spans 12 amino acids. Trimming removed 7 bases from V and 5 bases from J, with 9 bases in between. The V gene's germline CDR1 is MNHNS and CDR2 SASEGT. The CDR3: CASKGFDQPQHF. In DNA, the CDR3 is TGTGCCAGCAAGGGGTTCGATCAGCCCCAGCATTTT.

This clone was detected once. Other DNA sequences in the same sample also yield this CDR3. The CDR3 spells CASSRGTDTQYF. Written as DNA, the CDR3 is TGTGCCAGCTCACGAGGCACAGATACGCAGTATTTT. The V call is TRBV18, the J call TRBJ2-3; D not resolved. Germline CDR1 KGHSH, CDR2 LQKENI. V was trimmed by 4 bases and J by 1 base, leaving 3 bases between them. The CDR3 sequence is 12 residues long.

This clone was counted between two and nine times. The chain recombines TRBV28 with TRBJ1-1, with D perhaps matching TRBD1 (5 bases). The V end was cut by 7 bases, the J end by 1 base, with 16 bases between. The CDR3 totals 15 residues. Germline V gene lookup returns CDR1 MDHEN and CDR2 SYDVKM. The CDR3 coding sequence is TGTGCCAGCAAGCCCCTTGCGGGGCAGAACACTGAAGCTTTCTTT. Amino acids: CASKPLAGQNTEAFF.

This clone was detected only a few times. The DNA of the CDR3 is TGTGCCAGCTCACCACCGAACAGGGGGACGAACACCGGGGAGCTGTTTTTT. It encodes CASSPPNRGTNTGELFF. V usage is TRBV18 and J usage is TRBJ2-2; TRBD1 agrees at 8 bases. After removal of 0 bases from V and 0 bases from J, the junction contained 3 bases not matched to a gene. This CDR3 has 17 residues. Germline V lookup: CDR1 KGHSH, CDR2 LQKENI.

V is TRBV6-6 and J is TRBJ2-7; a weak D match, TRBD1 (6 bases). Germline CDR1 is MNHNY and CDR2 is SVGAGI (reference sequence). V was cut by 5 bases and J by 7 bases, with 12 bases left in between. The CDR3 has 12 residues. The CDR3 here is CASSQQGWEQYF. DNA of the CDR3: TGTGCCAGCAGTCAACAGGGTTGGGAGCAGTACTTC.

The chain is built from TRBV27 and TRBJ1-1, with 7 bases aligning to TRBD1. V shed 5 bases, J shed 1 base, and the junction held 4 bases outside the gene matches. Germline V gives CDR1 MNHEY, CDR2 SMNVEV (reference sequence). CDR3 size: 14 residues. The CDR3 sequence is CASSHDRANTEAFF. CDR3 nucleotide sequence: TGTGCCAGCAGTCATGACAGGGCGAACACTGAAGCTTTCTTT.

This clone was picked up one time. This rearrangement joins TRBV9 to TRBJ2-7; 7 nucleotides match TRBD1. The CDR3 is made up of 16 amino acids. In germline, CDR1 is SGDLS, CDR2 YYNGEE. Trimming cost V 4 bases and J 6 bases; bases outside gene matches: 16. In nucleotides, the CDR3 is TGTGCCAGCAGCCCCCTCCCAGACAGGGCCCCTCGCGAGCAGTACTTC. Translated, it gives CASSPLPDRAPREQYF.

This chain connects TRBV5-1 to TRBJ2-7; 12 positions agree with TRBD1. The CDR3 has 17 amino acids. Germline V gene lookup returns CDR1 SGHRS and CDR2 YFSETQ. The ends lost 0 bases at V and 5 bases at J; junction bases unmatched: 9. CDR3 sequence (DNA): TGCGCCAGCAGCTTGGGCGGGACAGGGGGCGGTTTTGACGAGCAGTACTTC. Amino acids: CASSLGGTGGGFDEQYF. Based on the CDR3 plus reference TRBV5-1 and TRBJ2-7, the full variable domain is KAGVTQTPRYLIKTRGQQVTLSCSPISGHRSVSWYQQTPGQGLQFLFEYFSETQRNKGNFPGRFSGRQFSNSRSEMNVSTLELGDSALYLCASSLGGTGGGFDEQYFGPGTRLTVT.

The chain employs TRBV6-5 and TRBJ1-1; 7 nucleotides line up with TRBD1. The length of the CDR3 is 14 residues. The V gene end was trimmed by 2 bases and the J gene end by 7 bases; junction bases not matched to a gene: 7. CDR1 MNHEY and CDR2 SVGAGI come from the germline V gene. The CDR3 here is CASSYPGQRREAFF. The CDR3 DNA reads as TGTGCCAGCAGTTACCCGGGACAGCGCCGTGAAGCTTTCTTT.